This passage covers 8 T cell receptor beta chains from one sample sequenced in a study of T cell repertoires in cytomegalovirus infection. TCRdb re-called the reads with MiXCR, one entry per CDR3 protein. The table lists approximately 500,000 distinct CDR3 sequences, less than 30% of them singletons. The sequencing input was PBMCs. All receptors derive from a human donor in good health (CMV status not recorded). Some clones in this sample may be carry-over from other donors' samples.

This clonotype was detected a few times. The chain carries TRBV4-2 and TRBJ1-2; TRBD1 matches at 7 bases. After removal of 4 bases from V and 7 bases from J, the junction contained 6 bases not matched to a gene. This CDR3 is 13 amino acids long. Per the germline V gene, CDR1 is LGHNA and CDR2 is YNFKEQ. CDR3 amino acids: CASSPQGDGGYTF. The CDR3 nucleotides read TGTGCCAGCAGCCCTCAGGGGGACGGTGGCTACACCTTC.

The rearrangement uses TRBV7-2 and TRBJ1-2, with D perhaps matching TRBD1 (5 bases). The V end lost 2 bases, the J end lost 4 bases, and 14 bases lay between the germline ends. The length of the CDR3 is 15 residues. Per germline, CDR1 SGHTA and CDR2 FQGNSA. The CDR3 nucleotides are TGTGCCAGCAGCTTAAAGAGGGACTTAGGCTATGGCTACACCTTC. This codes for CASSLKRDLGYGYTF.

This clonotype was counted many times. The CDR3 DNA reads TGTGCCAGCAGTTTAGCGGAAGGGAGCAATCAGCCCCAGCATTTT. Residues: CASSLAEGSNQPQHF. V usage is TRBV12-3 or TRBV12-4 and J usage is TRBJ1-5; no reliable D call. The CDR3 runs 15 residues. Trimming shortened V by 0 bases and J by 1 base, and 7 bases separated the two germline ends.

As regards this clonotype: The junction shows a germline mismatch at one end, possibly a read error. The chain carries TRBV4-1 and TRBJ2-1, with D maybe TRBD2 (5 bases). The CDR3 contains 12 residues. Looked up from germline, CDR1 is MGHRA and CDR2 is YSYEKL. The CDR3 sequence is CASSQDSEERRF. In nucleotides, the CDR3 is TGTGCCAGCAGCCAAGATTCGGAGGAAAGGCGGTTC.

Only one count was recorded for this clonotype. DNA for the CDR3: TGTGCCATCCTAGGGGGAGCCTACAATGAGCAGTTCTTC. Amino acid sequence: CAILGGAYNEQFF. The V gene is TRBV10-3, the J gene TRBJ2-1; tentative D call: TRBD1 (6 bases). The CDR3 loop spans 13 amino acids. In germline, CDR1 is ENHRY, CDR2 SYGVKD. V shed 8 bases and J shed 2 bases, with 10 bases lying between them.

This clonotype was detected many times. The chain uses TRBV12-3 or TRBV12-4 and TRBJ1-5, with 7 bases matching TRBD1. V gave up 7 bases and J gave up 6 bases; unmatched junction bases: 12. The CDR3 loop spans 15 amino acids. The CDR3 here is CASTSQGQTGQPQHF. CDR3 sequence (DNA): TGTGCCAGCACCTCACAGGGACAGACGGGTCAGCCCCAGCATTTT.

This clonotype was observed a few times. The chain is built from TRBV7-9 and TRBJ2-1, with D possibly TRBD2 on 6 matching bases. The CDR3 is 17 amino acids. V lost 4 bases and J 10 bases, leaving 26 bases between the germline ends. CDR1 and CDR2 (germline): SEHNR, FQNEAQ (reference sequence). The chain's CDR3 is CASSSNGSPLNEREQFF. The CDR3 region has the DNA TGTGCCAGCAGCTCGAACGGGAGCCCGCTGAATGAGCGAGAGCAGTTCTTC.

This clonotype appeared many times. CDR3 amino acids: CASSLFVRGADSPLHF. The CDR3 DNA sequence: TGTGCCAGCAGCTTATTTGTTCGGGGGGCTGATTCACCCCTCCACTTT. The rearrangement links TRBV7-8 to TRBJ1-6; D may be TRBD1 (6 bases). Germline CDR1 and CDR2: SGHVS and FQNEAQ. Trimming removed 2 bases at V and 8 bases at J, with 16 bases between. The CDR3 length is 16 residues. The whole variable domain, remainder taken from reference TRBV7-8 and TRBJ1-6, is GAGVSQSPRYKVAKRGQDVALRCDPISGHVSLFWYQQALGQGPEFLTYFQNEAQLDKSGLPSDRFFAERPEGSVSTLKIQRTQQEDSAVYLCASSLFVRGADSPLHFGNGTRLTVT.